These T cell receptor beta chains were read from a single sample in a study of pediatric ulcerative colitis. Profiling relied on immunoSEQ multiplex PCR, and the TCRdb table lists in-frame clones only, not all of them. The sample includes 17,000 or so clones, 65% to 75% of them seen just once. The sequencing sample was made of gut tissue. These receptors were taken from a girl aged 10-17 years with moderate ulcerative colitis. Each CDR3 is given without its conserved first and last residue. A D gene is named only where the DNA matches it firmly.

v_call	d_call	j_call	cdr3_aa
TRBV5-1	.	TRBJ2-2	ASSLARGLTGELF
TRBV5-6	.	TRBJ2-1	ASMPRAYNEQF
TRBV10-2	TRBD1	TRBJ2-2	ASTHLQGVSNTGELF
TRBV6-1	TRBD2	TRBJ2-3	ASSEERGGTDTQY
TRBV4-2	TRBD2	TRBJ2-1	ASSPRGRGDYNEQF
TRBV6-1	TRBD1	TRBJ2-7	ASSAQGVGEQY
TRBV5-4	.	TRBJ1-2	ASSLTEDTSNYGYT
TRBV28	TRBD1	TRBJ1-2	ASSGIGTGGFGGYT
TRBV28	.	TRBJ2-7	ASSLAGSGGYEQY
TRBV6-5	TRBD2	TRBJ2-2	ASSYEGTSGTGELF
TRBV23-1	.	TRBJ2-4	ASSQDPGTGCFYIQY
TRBV9	.	TRBJ2-2	ASSVGDRSHRRTGELF
TRBV7-3	TRBD2	TRBJ2-1	ASSPLAGAYNEQF
TRBV13	.	TRBJ1-3	ASSLTGTENTIY
TRBV7-6	.	TRBJ1-2	ASSLTPNYGYT
TRBV2	TRBD1	TRBJ2-1	ASSDPRTGRVNEQF
TRBV5-1	TRBD2	TRBJ2-3	ASSLGLAGVSAVGTDTQY
TRBV19	.	TRBJ1-3	ASSITGTYSGNTIY
TRBV5-1	.	TRBJ2-1	ASSLGYEQF
TRBV5-1	.	TRBJ2-1	ASSLTGKPDNEQF
TRBV28	.	TRBJ2-1	ASKGRQGVEGNEQF
TRBV5-1	.	TRBJ2-5	ASSITPGAQETQY
TRBV5-1	.	TRBJ1-2	ASSPRQANYGYT
TRBV27	TRBD1	TRBJ1-2	ASSYRHPGQGFGYT
TRBV9	TRBD2	TRBJ2-7	ASSPTSGTYEQY
TRBV6-5	.	TRBJ1-2	ASSHDGRGGYGYT
TRBV19	TRBD1	TRBJ2-7	ATSSRTGTGEQY
TRBV2	.	TRBJ1-2	ASSDPTGYYGYT
TRBV25-1	.	TRBJ1-1	ASRPRENTEAF
TRBV5-4	TRBD1	TRBJ1-1	ASTTGGVGTEAF
TRBV2	TRBD1	TRBJ1-2	AIPDRGEGYGYT
TRBV5-1	TRBD2	TRBJ2-3	ASSLTGTSEDTQY
TRBV7-9	TRBD1	TRBJ1-2	ASSQGQGARGYT
TRBV2	TRBD2	TRBJ2-1	ASRLAVEQF
TRBV6-5	.	TRBJ1-2	ASSYSTRAGGYT
TRBV5-5	TRBD1	TRBJ2-5	ASRTGGYGTQY
TRBV18	.	TRBJ2-5	ASSPDFVAQETQY
TRBV5-1	TRBD2	TRBJ2-3	ASSKGLADSTDTQY
TRBV6-8	.	TRBJ2-5	ATQKETQY
TRBV7-9	.	TRBJ2-5	ASSLNAGPQETQY
TRBV18	.	TRBJ1-2	ASSPSDTRGYT
TRBV6-5	TRBD2	TRBJ2-1	ASRREAYNEQF
TRBV5-1	TRBD1	TRBJ1-1	ASSHGTGGLNTEAF
TRBV2	.	TRBJ1-6	ASSGGSQQTSPLH
TRBV7-9	TRBD1	TRBJ1-1	ASSPQGGTEAF
TRBV7-8	TRBD1	TRBJ2-3	ASSFLPRTGGTDTQY
TRBV15	TRBD2	TRBJ2-3	ATSRDGVRAGSDTQY
TRBV7-3	.	TRBJ1-3	ASSLIPGNTIY
TRBV7-9	TRBD1	TRBJ1-2	ASSPSRIGGVGNYGYT